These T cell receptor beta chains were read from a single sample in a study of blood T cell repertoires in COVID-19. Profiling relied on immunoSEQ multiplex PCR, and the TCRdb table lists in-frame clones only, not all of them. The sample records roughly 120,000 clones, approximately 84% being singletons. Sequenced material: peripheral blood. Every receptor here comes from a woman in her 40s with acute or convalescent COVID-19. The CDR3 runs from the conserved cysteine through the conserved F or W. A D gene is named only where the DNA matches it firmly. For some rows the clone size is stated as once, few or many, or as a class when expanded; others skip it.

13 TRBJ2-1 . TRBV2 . CASSVQGRYEQFF TGTGCCAGCAGCGTACAGGGGAGGTATGAGCAGTTCTTC
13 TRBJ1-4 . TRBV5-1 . CASSVGADEKLFF TGCGCCAGCAGCGTGGGGGCAGATGAAAAACTGTTTTTT
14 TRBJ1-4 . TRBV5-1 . CASSLGALDEKLFF TGCGCCAGCAGCTTGGGGGCATTGGATGAAAAACTGTTTTTT
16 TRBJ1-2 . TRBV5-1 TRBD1 CASSVETGGRNYGYTF TGCGCCAGCAGCGTAGAGACAGGGGGCAGGAACTATGGCTACACCTTC
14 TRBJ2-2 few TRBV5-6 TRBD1 CASSEGQGTGELFF TGTGCCAGCAGCGAGGGACAGGGGACCGGGGAGCTGTTTTTT
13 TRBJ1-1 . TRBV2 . CASRADRNTEAFF TGTGCCAGCAGAGCGGACAGGAACACTGAAGCTTTCTTT
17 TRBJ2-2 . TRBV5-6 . CASSFRTQGPNTGELFF TGTGCCAGCAGCTTCAGGACCCAGGGTCCGAACACCGGGGAGCTGTTTTTT
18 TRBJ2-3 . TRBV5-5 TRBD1 CASSFTFVPGGSTDTQYF TGTGCCAGCAGCTTTACGTTTGTTCCAGGGGGATCCACAGATACGCAGTATTTT
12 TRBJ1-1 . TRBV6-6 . CASANPNTEAFF TGTGCCAGCGCTAACCCGAACACTGAAGCTTTCTTT
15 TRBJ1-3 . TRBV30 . CAFSRPDISGNTIYF TGTGCCTTCTCCCGGCCGGACATCTCTGGAAACACCATATATTTT
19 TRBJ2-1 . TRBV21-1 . CASSKGRLRGGVSYNEQFF TGTGCCAGCAGCAAAGGGCGGTTACGGGGAGGCGTTTCCTACAATGAGCAGTTCTTC
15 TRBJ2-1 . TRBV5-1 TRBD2 CASSLGSGGAWIQFF TGCGCCAGCAGCTTGGGTAGCGGGGGGGCCTGGATTCAGTTCTTC
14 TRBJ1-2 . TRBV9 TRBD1 CASSPLDRGPGYTF TGTGCCAGCAGCCCCTTGGACAGGGGGCCCGGCTACACCTTC
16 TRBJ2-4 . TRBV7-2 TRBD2 CASSPGLAGPQNIQYF TGTGCCAGCAGCCCGGGACTAGCGGGGCCCCAAAACATTCAGTACTTC
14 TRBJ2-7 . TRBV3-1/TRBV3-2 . CASSQGGTTPPGVF TGTGCCAGCAGCCAAGGGGGCACGACTCCCCCCGGCGTCTTC
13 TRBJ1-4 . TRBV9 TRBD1 CASSDRGGEKLFF TGTGCCAGCAGCGACAGGGGTGGTGAAAAACTGTTTTTT
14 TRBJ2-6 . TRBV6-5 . CASGPGTGANVLTF TGTGCCAGCGGGCCTGGCACCGGGGCCAACGTCCTGACTTTC
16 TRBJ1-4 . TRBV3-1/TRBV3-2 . CASSQEAGVRKEKLFF TGTGCCAGCAGCCAAGAGGCCGGGGTACGTAAGGAAAAACTGTTTTTT
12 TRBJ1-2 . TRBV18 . CASSPGDYGYTF TGTGCCAGCTCACCTGGAGACTATGGCTACACCTTC
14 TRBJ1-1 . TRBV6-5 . CASSPRVKNTEAFF TGTGCCAGCAGTCCCCGGGTTAAGAACACTGAAGCTTTCTTT